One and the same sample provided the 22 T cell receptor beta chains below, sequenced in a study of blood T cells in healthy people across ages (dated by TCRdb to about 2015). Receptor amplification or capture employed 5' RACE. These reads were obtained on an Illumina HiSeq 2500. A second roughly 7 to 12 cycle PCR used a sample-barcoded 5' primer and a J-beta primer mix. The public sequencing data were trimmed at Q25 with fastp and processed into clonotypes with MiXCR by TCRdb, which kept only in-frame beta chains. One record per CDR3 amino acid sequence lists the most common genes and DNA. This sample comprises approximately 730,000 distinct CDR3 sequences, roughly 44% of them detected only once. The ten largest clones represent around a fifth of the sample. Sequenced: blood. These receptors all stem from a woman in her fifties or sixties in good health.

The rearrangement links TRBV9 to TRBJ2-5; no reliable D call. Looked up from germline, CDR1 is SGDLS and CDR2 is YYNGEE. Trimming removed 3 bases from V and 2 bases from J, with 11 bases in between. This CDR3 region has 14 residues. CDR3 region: CASSAGRSQETQYF. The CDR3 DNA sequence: TGTGCCAGCAGCGCCGGACGGTCTCAAGAGACCCAGTACTTC. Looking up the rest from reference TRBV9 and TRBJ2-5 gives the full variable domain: DSGVTQTPKHLITATGQRVTLRCSPRSGDLSVYWYQQSLDQGLQFLIQYYNGEERAKGNILERFSAQQFPDLHSELNLSSLELGDSALYFCASSAGRSQETQYFGPGTRLLVL.

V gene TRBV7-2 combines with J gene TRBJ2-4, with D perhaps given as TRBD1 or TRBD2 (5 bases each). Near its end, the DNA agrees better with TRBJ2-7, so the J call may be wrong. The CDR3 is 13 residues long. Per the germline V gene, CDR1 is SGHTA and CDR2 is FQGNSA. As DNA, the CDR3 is TGTGCCAGCAGCCGGGACGGACCACACGAGCAGTACTTC. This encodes CASSRDGPHEQYF.

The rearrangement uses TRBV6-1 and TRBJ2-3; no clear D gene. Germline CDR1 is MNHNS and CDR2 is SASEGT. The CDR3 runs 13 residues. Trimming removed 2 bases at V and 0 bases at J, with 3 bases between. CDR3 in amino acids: CASSEFSTDTQYF. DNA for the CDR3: TGTGCCAGCAGTGAATTCAGCACAGATACGCAGTATTTT.

Here the CDR3 DNA reads TGTGCCAGCAGCCCGTCAGGTCGGCAGTTCTTC. It codes for CASSPSGRQFF. The chain employs TRBV7-9 and TRBJ2-1; no clear D gene. Deletions cut 5 bases from V and 12 bases from J, with 11 bases between. Germline assignment: CDR1 SEHNR and CDR2 FQNEAQ (reference sequence). The CDR3 has 11 residues.

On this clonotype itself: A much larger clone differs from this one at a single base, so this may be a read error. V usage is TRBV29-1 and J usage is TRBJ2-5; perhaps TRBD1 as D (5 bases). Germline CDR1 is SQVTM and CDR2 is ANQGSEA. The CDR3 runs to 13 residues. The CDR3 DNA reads TGCAGCGCCCGAATAGACAGTGGAGAGACCCGGTACTTC. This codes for CSARIDSGETRYF.

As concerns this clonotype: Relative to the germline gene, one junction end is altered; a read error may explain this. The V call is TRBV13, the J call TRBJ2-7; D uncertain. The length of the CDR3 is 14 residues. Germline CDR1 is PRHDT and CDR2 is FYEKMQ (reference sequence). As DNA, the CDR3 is TGTGCCGGCAGCTTAGAAGGCAGTCACTACGAGCAGTACTTC. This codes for CAGSLEGSHYEQYF.

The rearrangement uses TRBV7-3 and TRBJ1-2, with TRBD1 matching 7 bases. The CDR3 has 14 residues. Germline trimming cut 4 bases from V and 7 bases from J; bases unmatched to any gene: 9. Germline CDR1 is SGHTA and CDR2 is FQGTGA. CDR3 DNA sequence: TGTGCCAGCAGCTCCGGACAGGCTGACGCTGGCTACACCTTC. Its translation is CASSSGQADAGYTF.

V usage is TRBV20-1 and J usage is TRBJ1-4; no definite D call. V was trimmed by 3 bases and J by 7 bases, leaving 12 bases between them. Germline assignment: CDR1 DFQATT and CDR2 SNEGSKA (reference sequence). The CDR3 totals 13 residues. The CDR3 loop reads CSASLPRGEKLFF. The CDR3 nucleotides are TGCAGTGCTAGCCTACCCCGGGGTGAAAAACTGTTTTTT.

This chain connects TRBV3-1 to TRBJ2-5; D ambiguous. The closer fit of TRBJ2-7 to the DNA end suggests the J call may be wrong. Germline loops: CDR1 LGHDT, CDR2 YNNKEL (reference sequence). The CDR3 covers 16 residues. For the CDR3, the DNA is TGTGCCAGCAGCCAAGAATTAGGACCGAACTCCTACGAGCAGTACTTC. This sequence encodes CASSQELGPNSYEQYF.

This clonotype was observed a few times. DNA of the CDR3: TGCGCCAGCAGCCCCGGGACTAGCGGGAGGGCCGCTTTCGATACGCAGTATTTT. Its protein is CASSPGTSGRAAFDTQYF. The chain carries TRBV4-1 and TRBJ2-3, with TRBD2 matching over 16 bases. This CDR3 spans 18 amino acids. V lost 4 bases, J lost 6 bases, and 10 bases stayed unmatched. Germline values: CDR1 MGHRA, CDR2 YSYEKL.

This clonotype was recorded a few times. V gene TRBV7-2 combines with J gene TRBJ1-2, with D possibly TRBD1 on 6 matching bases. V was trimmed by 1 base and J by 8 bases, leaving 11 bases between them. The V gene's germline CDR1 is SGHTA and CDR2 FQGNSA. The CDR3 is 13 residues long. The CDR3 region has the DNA TGTGCCAGCAGCTTAGGGACAGAGCCCGGCTACACCTTC. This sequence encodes CASSLGTEPGYTF. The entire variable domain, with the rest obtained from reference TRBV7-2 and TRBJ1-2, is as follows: GAGVSQSPSNKVTEKGKDVELRCDPISGHTALYWYRQSLGQGLEFLIYFQGNSAPDKSGLPSDRFSAERTGGSVSTLTIQRTQQEDSAVYLCASSLGTEPGYTFGSGTRLTVV.

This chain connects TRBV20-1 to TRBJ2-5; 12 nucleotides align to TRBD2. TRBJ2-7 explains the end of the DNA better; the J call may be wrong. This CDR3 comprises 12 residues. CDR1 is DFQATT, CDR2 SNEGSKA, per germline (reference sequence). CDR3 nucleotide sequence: TGCAGTGCGGGACTAGCGGGCTTCGAGCAGTACTTC. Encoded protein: CSAGLAGFEQYF.

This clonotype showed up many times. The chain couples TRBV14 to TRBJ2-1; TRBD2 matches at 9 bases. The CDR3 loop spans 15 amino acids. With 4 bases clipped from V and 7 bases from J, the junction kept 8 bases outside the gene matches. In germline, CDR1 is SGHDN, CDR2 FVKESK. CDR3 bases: TGTGCCAGCAGCCCCGGGACTAGCTTCTGGAATGAGCAGTTCTTC. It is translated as CASSPGTSFWNEQFF.

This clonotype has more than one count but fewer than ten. The CDR3 sequence is CASSQDLQGATSTDTQYF. DNA for the CDR3: TGTGCCAGCAGCCAAGATCTGCAGGGGGCGACTAGCACAGATACGCAGTATTTT. The genes are TRBV4-2 and TRBJ2-3; 8 nucleotides agree with TRBD1. The CDR3 is made up of 18 amino acids. V shed 0 bases, J shed 0 bases, and the junction held 8 bases outside the gene matches. CDR1 is LGHNA, CDR2 YNFKEQ, per germline.

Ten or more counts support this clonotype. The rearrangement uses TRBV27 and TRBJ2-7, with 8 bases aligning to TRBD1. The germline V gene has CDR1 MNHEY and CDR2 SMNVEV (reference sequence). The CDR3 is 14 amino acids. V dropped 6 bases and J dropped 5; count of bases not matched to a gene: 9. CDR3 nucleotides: TGTGCCAGCAGCCGGCAAGGACAGGGCCACGAGCAGTACTTC. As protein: CASSRQGQGHEQYF.

CDR3 bases: TGTGCCAGTAGTACTAGCGGGGAAAACAATGAGCAGTTCTTC. Its translation: CASSTSGENNEQFF. The J gene is TRBJ2-1, the V gene TRBV19; 9 nucleotides match TRBD2. J was trimmed by 5 bases and V by 4 bases; bases with no gene match: 3. Germline CDR1 LNHDA, CDR2 SQIVND (reference sequence). This CDR3 has 14 residues.

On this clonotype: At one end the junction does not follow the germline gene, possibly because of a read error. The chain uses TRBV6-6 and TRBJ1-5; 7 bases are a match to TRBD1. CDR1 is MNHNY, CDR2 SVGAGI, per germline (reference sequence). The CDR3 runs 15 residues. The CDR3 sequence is CASSPGGASNQPQNF. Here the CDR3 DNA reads TGTGCCAGCAGCCCAGGGGGGGCCAGCAATCAGCCCCAGAATTTT.

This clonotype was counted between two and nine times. The CDR3 reads CSVVGGGTQYF. Written as DNA, the CDR3 is TGCAGCGTTGTTGGGGGGGGGACCCAGTACTTC. The chain combines TRBV29-1 with TRBJ2-5, with TRBD2 identical over 7 bases. This CDR3 region has 11 residues. V dropped 4 bases and J dropped 7; count of bases not matched to a gene: 3. CDR1 SQVTM and CDR2 ANQGSEA come from the germline V gene.

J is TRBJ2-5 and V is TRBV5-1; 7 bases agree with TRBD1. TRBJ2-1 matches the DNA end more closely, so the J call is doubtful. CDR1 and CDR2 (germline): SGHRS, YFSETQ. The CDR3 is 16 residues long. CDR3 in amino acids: CASRYKTGAIQETQFF. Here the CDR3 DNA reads TGCGCCAGCAGATACAAAACAGGGGCCATCCAAGAGACCCAGTTCTTC.

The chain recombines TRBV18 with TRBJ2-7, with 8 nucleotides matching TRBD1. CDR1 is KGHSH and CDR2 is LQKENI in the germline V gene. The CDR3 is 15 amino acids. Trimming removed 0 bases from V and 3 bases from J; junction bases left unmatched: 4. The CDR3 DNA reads TGTGCCAGCTCACCACCAAGCGACAGGGGCTACGAGCAGTACTTC. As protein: CASSPPSDRGYEQYF. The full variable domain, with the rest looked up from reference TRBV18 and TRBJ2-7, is NAGVMQNPRHLVRRRGQEARLRCSPMKGHSHVYWYRQLPEEGLKFMVYLQKENIIDESGMPKERFSAEFPKEGPSILRIQQVVRGDSAAYFCASSPPSDRGYEQYFGPGTRLTVT.

The CDR3 sequence: CASSHFSGALQETQYF. The CDR3 DNA reads TGCGCCAGCAGCCATTTCAGCGGGGCGCTCCAAGAGACCCAGTACTTC. This chain connects TRBV4-1 to TRBJ2-5; 7 bases are a match to TRBD2. The V gene's germline CDR1 is MGHRA and CDR2 YSYEKL. Trimming took 3 bases from V and 1 from J; bases not matched to a gene: 8. The CDR3 contains 16 residues.

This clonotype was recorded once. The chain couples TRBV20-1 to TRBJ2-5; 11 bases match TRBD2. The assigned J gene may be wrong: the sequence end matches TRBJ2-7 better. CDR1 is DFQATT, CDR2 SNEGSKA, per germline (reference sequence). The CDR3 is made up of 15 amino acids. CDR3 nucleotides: TGCAGTGCTAGAGATGTGACTAGCGGGGCCGACGAGCAGTACTTC. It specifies CSARDVTSGADEQYF.